The text below deals with one TCR beta chain. The assay was immunoSEQ multiplex PCR, and TCRdb's table has in-frame clones only and misses some. The data show 220,000 or so clones, roughly 84% seen once. These data belong to a study of blood T cell repertoires in COVID-19. Cohort assignment relied on participant-reported clinical history. Each recovered donor of Cohort 3 presented with two negative PCRs, clearance, or symptom resolution. The source is a woman aged 40 to 50 who had recovered from COVID-19. The sample was PBMCs or T cells enriched from blood (not recorded which).

The CDR3 region is CAWGTGGNSPLHF. The CDR3 nucleotides are TGTGCCTGGGGGACAGGGGGCAATTCACCCCTCCACTTT. The chain couples TRBV30 to TRBJ1-6; 12 bases agree with TRBD1. The CDR3 is made up of 13 amino acids. V lost 5 bases and J lost 7; bases outside the gene matches: 0. Per germline, CDR1 GTSNPN and CDR2 SVGIG (reference sequence).